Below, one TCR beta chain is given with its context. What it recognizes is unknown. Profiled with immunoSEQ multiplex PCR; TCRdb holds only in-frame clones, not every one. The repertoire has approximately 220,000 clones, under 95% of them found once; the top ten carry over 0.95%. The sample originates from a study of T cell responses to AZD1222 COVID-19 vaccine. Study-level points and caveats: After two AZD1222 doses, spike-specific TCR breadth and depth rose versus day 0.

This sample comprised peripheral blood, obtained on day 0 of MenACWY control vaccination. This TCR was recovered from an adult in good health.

The CDR3 sequence is CSVANYSGANVLTF. The DNA for the CDR3 is TGCAGCGTCGCCAATTACTCTGGGGCCAACGTCCTGACTTTC. This chain uses TRBV29-1 with TRBJ2-6; D unclear. The germline CDR1 and CDR2 sequences are SQVTM and ANQGSEA. Between the trimmed V and J ends, which lost 6 bases and 0 bases, there was a span of 9 bases. The CDR3 totals 14 residues.